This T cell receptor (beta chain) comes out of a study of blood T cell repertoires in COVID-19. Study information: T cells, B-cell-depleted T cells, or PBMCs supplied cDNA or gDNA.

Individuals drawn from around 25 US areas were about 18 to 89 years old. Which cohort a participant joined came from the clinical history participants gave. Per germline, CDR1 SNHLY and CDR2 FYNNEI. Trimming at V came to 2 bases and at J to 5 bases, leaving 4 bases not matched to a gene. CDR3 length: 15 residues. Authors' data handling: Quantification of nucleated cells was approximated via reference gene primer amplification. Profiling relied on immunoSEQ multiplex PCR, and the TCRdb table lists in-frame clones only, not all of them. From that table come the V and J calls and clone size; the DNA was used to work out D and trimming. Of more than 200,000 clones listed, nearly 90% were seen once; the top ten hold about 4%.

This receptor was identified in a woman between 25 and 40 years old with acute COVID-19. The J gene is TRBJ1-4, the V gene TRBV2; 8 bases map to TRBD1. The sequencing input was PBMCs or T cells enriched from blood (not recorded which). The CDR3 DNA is TGTGCCAGCAGTGAATCGGGACAGGAAAATGAAAAACTGTTTTTT. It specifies CASSESGQENEKLFF.